This TCR beta chain was retrieved from a study of blood T cells in healthy people across ages. CDR1 and CDR2 (germline): LGHNA, YNFKEQ. CDR3 length: 14 amino acids. V dropped 0 bases and J dropped 7 bases, with 13 bases sitting between them. Whole-study results and caveats: With unsorted PBMCs, a conclusive comparison of naive versus antigen-experienced cells was not possible.

With regard to this clonotype: Its antigen is currently unknown.

A second PCR, run for about 6 to 12 cycles, used a sample-barcoded 5' primer plus a J-beta primer mix. Each cDNA molecule carried a tag from a template-switch adaptor that contained 12 random nucleotides. TCRdb redid the calling of the 5' RACE reads with MiXCR, one entry per CDR3 protein. The sample carries roughly 550,000 distinct CDR3 sequences, about 24% recorded once. These records were also assigned to another study, of T cells of mothers and their children. That study reports: The donor cohort consisted of three healthy Caucasian mothers and their six children. For unrelated pairs as for related ones, thymic selection shapes TCR recombination output similarly.

The sample comprised blood. The chain recombines TRBV4-2 with TRBJ2-7, with D possibly being TRBD2 (6 bases). This receptor was identified in a boy between 10 and 17 years old in good health. CDR3 nucleotides: TGTGCCAGCAGCCAAGATACCGGGGGTTGGGAGCAGTACTTC. Its translation: CASSQDTGGWEQYF.